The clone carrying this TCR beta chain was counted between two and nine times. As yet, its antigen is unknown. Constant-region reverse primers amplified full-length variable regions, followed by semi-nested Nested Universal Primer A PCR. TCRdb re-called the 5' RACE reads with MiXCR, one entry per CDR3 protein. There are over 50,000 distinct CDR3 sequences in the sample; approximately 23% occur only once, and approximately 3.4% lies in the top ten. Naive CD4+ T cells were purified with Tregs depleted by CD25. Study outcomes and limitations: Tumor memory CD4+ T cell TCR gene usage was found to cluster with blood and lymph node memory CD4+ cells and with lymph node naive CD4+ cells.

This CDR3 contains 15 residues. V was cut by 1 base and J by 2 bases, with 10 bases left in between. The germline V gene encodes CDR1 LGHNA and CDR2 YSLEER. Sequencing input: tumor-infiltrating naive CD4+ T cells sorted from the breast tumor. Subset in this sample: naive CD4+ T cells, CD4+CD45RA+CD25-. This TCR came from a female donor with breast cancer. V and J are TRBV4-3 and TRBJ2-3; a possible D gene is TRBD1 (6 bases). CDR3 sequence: CASSQVGALTDTQYF. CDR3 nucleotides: TGCGCCAGCAGCCAAGTGGGGGCCCTCACAGATACGCAGTATTTT.